These 3 T cell receptor beta chains originate from one sample sequenced in a study of blood T cell repertoires in COVID-19. The assay was immunoSEQ multiplex PCR, and TCRdb's table has in-frame clones only and misses some. The sample carries about 240,000 clones, around nine tenths recorded once. Sequenced: PBMCs or T cells enriched from blood (not recorded which). These receptor sequences come from a man in his forties who had recovered from COVID-19.

CDR3: CASSTSGQGAYEQYF. In DNA form, the CDR3 reads TGTGCCAGTAGTACTTCGGGACAGGGGGCATACGAGCAGTACTTC. The gene calls are TRBV19 and TRBJ2-7; 12 nucleotides line up with TRBD1. Losses at the gene ends were 4 bases for V and 4 bases for J; bases not matched to a gene: 5. The germline gives CDR1 LNHDA, CDR2 SQIVND (reference sequence). This CDR3 has 15 residues.

This clone has only a few counts. The chain couples TRBV7-3 to TRBJ2-1; 7 nucleotides align to TRBD1. Germline V gene data show CDR1 as SGHTA and CDR2 as FQGTGA. The CDR3 is 14 amino acids. The ends lost 1 base at V and 10 bases at J; junction bases unmatched: 7. CDR3 DNA: TGTGCCAGCAGCTTAAATGGATGGGGACAGGAGCAGTTCTTC. Its translation is CASSLNGWGQEQFF.

The chain combines TRBV5-1 with TRBJ1-1, with 8 bases matching TRBD1. Trimming at V came to 4 bases and at J to 1 base, leaving 9 bases not matched to a gene. The CDR3 consists of 16 residues. Looked up from germline, CDR1 is SGHRS and CDR2 is YFSETQ. In DNA form, the CDR3 reads TGCGCCAGCAGCCCCTTCAGGGGGCAATCGAACACTGAAGCTTTCTTT. It is translated as CASSPFRGQSNTEAFF.